This entry lists 11 T cell receptor beta chains sequenced from one sample in a study of shared clonotypes between healthy human individuals. The assay was immunoSEQ multiplex PCR, and TCRdb's table has in-frame clones only and misses some. The top ten hold about 0.34% of the sample, which has 2 million to 3 million clones, 93% seen once. The source material was naive CD4+ T cells from PBMCs. Subset in this sample: CD45RA+ positively selected. The receptors were sampled from a man between 18 and 29 years old in good health. Some clones in this sample may be carry-over from other donors' samples.

V gene TRBV28 combines with J gene TRBJ2-7, with D unresolved. Trimming took off 6 bases at V and 0 bases at J, with 9 bases between the two ends. CDR1 is MDHEN and CDR2 is SYDVKM in the germline V gene. The CDR3 has 13 amino acids. Here the CDR3 DNA reads TGTGCCAGCAGGGTATCGAGCTCCTACGAGCAGTACTTC. Amino acid sequence: CASRVSSSYEQYF.

The chain combines TRBV2 with TRBJ2-3; 10 bases match TRBD1. V lost 4 bases to trimming and J lost 7 bases; unmatched junction nucleotides: 14. The CDR3 spans 17 residues. The germline V gene has CDR1 SNHLY and CDR2 FYNNEI. The CDR3 DNA follows: TGTGCCAGCAGTGGGGTGGGGACAGGGGCCCTTGCCAATACGCAGTATTTT. Protein: CASSGVGTGALANTQYF. Combining the CDR3 with reference TRBV2 and TRBJ2-3 gives the whole variable domain EPEVTQTPSHQVTQMGQEVILRCVPISNHLYFYWYRQILGQKVEFLVSFYNNEISEKSEIFDDQFSVERPDGSNFTLKIRSTKLEDSAMYFCASSGVGTGALANTQYFGPGTRLTVL.

This chain uses TRBV7-9 with TRBJ2-7; the match to TRBD2 covers 11 bases. Germline trimming cut 4 bases from V and 3 bases from J; bases unmatched to any gene: 5. From germline, CDR1 is SEHNR and CDR2 FQNEAQ (reference sequence). The CDR3 length is 15 residues. The CDR3 reads CASSSLAGGRYEQYF. CDR3 DNA sequence: TGTGCCAGCAGCTCATTAGCGGGAGGGCGCTACGAGCAGTACTTC.

The J gene is TRBJ1-4, the V gene TRBV25-1; 11 bases align to TRBD1. CDR1 is MGHDK and CDR2 is SYGVNS in the germline V gene. V lost 0 bases to trimming and J lost 8 bases; unmatched junction nucleotides: 8. The length of the CDR3 is 17 residues. The CDR3 nucleotides read TGTGCCAGCAGTGAATACCCTGGGACAGGGGGGAACGAAAAACTGTTTTTT. This codes for CASSEYPGTGGNEKLFF. Variable domain in full (rest from reference TRBV25-1 and TRBJ1-4): EADIYQTPRYLVIGTGKKITLECSQTMGHDKMYWYQQDPGMELHLIHYSYGVNSTEKGDLSSESTVSRIRTEHFPLTLESARPSHTSQYLCASSEYPGTGGNEKLFFGSGTQLSVL.

The rearrangement joins TRBV2 to TRBJ1-1, with D uncertain. The CDR3 spans 13 residues. Germline-derived CDR1 and CDR2 are SNHLY and FYNNEI. With 7 bases removed from V and 2 bases from J, the gap between germline ends came to 11 bases. The CDR3, as DNA: TGTGCCAGCATCTACGTTACCAACACTGAAGCTTTCTTT. It yields the protein CASIYVTNTEAFF.

This rearrangement joins TRBV19 to TRBJ1-1; 7 bases align to TRBD1. J was trimmed by 0 bases and V by 10 bases; bases with no gene match: 8. Germline values: CDR1 LNHDA, CDR2 SQIVND (reference sequence). CDR3 length: 14 residues. The CDR3 protein is CATRQTGMNTEAFF. CDR3 DNA: TGTGCCACCAGACAGACAGGGATGAACACTGAAGCTTTCTTT.

The chain couples TRBV28 to TRBJ1-5, with D possibly TRBD1 on 6 matching bases. CDR3 length equals 16 residues. Germline CDR1 MDHEN, CDR2 SYDVKM. V lost 7 bases, J lost 1 base, and 17 bases lay in between. CDR3 protein: CASTARGGYSNQPQHF. Here the CDR3 DNA reads TGTGCCAGCACCGCTCGAGGGGGATACAGCAATCAGCCCCAGCATTTT.

V is TRBV7-8 and J is TRBJ1-3; no clear D. The CDR3 loop spans 12 amino acids. The V end was cut by 1 base, the J end by 5 bases, with 3 bases between. The germline gives CDR1 SGHVS, CDR2 FQNEAQ. DNA of the CDR3: TGTGCCAGCAGCTTAGTTAGAAACACCATATATTTT. It codes for CASSLVRNTIYF.

The CDR3 protein is CATSTAQGTEAFF. CDR3 in DNA: TGTGCCACCAGCACCGCGCAGGGGACGGAAGCTTTCTTT. The chain is built from TRBV15 and TRBJ1-1; possible D gene TRBD1, 6 bases. Germline assignment: CDR1 LNHNV and CDR2 YYDKDF (reference sequence). V dropped 4 bases and J dropped 8 bases, with 14 bases sitting between them. The CDR3 is 13 residues long.

This rearrangement joins TRBV6-1 to TRBJ1-2; D call uncertain. The CDR3 has 13 residues. In germline, CDR1 is MNHNS, CDR2 SASEGT. V lost 4 bases to trimming and J lost 13 bases, with 19 bases between them. In DNA, the CDR3 is TGTGCCAGCAGTGTTAGGACCCCTGATATCTCCACCTTC. It codes for CASSVRTPDISTF.

With respect to this clone: Within the sample, other DNA sequences also encode this same CDR3. The chain employs TRBV11-2 and TRBJ2-7; D is uncertain. The CDR3 has 11 amino acids. V lost 5 bases and J 3 bases, leaving 5 bases between the germline ends. The V gene's germline CDR1 is SGHAT and CDR2 FQNNGV. The CDR3 is CASSPRYEQYF. CDR3 DNA: TGTGCCAGCAGCCCCCGCTACGAGCAGTACTTC.